This entry features one T cell receptor (beta chain) sequence. Its antigen is currently unknown. This entry belongs to a study of cytomegalovirus exposure and HLA in healthy donors. General observations from the study: In vitro experiments confirmed that three CMV-associated chains were specific for CMV antigens.

Per the germline V gene, CDR1 is GTSNPN and CDR2 is SVGIG (reference sequence). The CDR3 extends over 13 amino acids. V lost 7 bases and J lost 4, with 16 bases in between. Generated by immunoSEQ multiplex PCR, the TCRdb table keeps only in-frame clones and is missing some. The sample contains about 120,000 clones, around 86% of which appear only once. This TCR was recovered from a man aged 18 to 29 in good health and CMV-seronegative. This chain connects TRBV30 to TRBJ1-1, with D unclear. What was sequenced was PBMCs. CDR3 sequence (DNA): TGTGCCTCCAAGTCCCGCACGGGCACTGAAGCTTTCTTT. Translating it yields CASKSRTGTEAFF.